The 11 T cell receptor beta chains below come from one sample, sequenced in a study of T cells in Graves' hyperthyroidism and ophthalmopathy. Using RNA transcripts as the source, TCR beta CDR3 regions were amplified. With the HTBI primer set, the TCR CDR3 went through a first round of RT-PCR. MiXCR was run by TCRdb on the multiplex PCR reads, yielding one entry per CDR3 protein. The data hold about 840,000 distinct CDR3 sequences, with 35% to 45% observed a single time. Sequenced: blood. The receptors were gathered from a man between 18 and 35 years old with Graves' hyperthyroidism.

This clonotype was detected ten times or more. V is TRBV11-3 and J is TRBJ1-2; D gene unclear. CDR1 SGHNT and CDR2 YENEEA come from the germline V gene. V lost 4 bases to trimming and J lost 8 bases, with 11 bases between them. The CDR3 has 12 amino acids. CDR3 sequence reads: CASSSTGRGYTF. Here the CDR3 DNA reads TGTGCCAGCAGCTCTACGGGTAGGGGCTACACCTTC.

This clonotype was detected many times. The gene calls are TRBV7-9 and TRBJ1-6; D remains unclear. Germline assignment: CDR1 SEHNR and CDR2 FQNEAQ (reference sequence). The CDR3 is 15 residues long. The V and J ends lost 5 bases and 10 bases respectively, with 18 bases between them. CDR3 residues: CASSLQGGSRSPLHF. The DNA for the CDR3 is TGTGCCAGCAGCCTCCAAGGAGGGTCTAGGTCACCCCTCCACTTT.

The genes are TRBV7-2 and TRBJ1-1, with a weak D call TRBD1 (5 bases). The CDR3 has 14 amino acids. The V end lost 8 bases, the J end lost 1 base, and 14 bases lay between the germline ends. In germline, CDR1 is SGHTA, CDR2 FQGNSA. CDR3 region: CASSPNGGNTEAFF. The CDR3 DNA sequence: TGTGCCAGCTCACCAAACGGGGGGAACACTGAAGCTTTCTTT. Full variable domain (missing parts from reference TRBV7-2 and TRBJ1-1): GAGVSQSPSNKVTEKGKDVELRCDPISGHTALYWYRQSLGQGLEFLIYFQGNSAPDKSGLPSDRFSAERTGGSVSTLTIQRTQQEDSAVYLCASSPNGGNTEAFFGQGTRLTVV.

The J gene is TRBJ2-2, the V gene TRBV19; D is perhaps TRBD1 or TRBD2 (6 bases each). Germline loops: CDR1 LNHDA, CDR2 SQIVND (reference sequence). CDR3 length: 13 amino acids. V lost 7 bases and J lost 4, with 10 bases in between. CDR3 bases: TGTGCCAGTAAGGGGGGAGGCACCGGGGAGCTGTTTTTT. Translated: CASKGGGTGELFF.

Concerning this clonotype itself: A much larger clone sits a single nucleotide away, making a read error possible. The CDR3 DNA reads as TGCAGCGTTGAAACGGACAGGGGGTCTGGAAACACCATATATTTT. This translates into CSVETDRGSGNTIYF. The V and J genes are TRBV29-1 and TRBJ1-3; 10 bases align to TRBD1. The CDR3 is made up of 15 amino acids. Germline V gene data show CDR1 as SQVTM and CDR2 as ANQGSEA. The junction had 2 bases not matched to a gene; V was cut back by 2 bases and J by 1 base.

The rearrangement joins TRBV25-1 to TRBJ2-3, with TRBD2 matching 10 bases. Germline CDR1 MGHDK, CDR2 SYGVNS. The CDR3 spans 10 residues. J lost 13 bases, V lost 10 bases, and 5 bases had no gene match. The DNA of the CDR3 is TGTGCCACCGAGCGGGAGGGCAAGTATTTT. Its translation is CATEREGKYF.

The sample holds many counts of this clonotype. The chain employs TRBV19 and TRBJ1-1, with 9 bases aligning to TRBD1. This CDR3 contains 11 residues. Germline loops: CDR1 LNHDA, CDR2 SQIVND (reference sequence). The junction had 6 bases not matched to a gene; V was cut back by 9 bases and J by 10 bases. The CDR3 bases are TGTGCCAGCTCCGGGACAGGGCCAGCTTTCTTT. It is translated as CASSGTGPAFF.

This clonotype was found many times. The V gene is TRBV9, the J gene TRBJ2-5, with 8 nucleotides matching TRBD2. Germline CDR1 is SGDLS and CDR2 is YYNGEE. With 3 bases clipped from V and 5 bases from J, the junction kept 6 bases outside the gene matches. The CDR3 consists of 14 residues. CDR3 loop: CASSARLASETQYF. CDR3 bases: TGTGCCAGCAGCGCAAGACTAGCGAGTGAGACCCAGTACTTC.

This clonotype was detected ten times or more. CDR3 in amino acids: CSAADRERGYGYTF. As DNA, the CDR3 is TGCAGTGCAGCGGACAGGGAGAGAGGGTATGGCTACACCTTC. The chain joins TRBV20-1 to TRBJ1-2; 8 nucleotides align to TRBD1. Germline trimming cut 6 bases from V and 5 bases from J; bases unmatched to any gene: 11. The CDR3 spans 14 residues. Germline CDR1 and CDR2: DFQATT and SNEGSKA (reference sequence).

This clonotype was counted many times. Written as DNA, the CDR3 is TGCAGCGTCAGGGGGACCACTGAAGCTTTCTTT. Its translation is CSVRGTTEAFF. This rearrangement joins TRBV29-1 to TRBJ1-1, with 7 bases lining up with TRBD1. Losses at the gene ends were 6 bases for V and 4 bases for J; bases not matched to a gene: 2. Looked up from germline, CDR1 is SQVTM and CDR2 is ANQGSEA. The CDR3 runs to 11 residues.

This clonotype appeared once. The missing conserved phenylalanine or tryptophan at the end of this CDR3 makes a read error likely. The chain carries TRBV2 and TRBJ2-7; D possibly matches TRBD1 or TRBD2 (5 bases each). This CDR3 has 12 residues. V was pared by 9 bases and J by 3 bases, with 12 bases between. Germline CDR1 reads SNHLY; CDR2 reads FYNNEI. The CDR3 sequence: CASFVGVYEQYL. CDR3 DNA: TGTGCCAGTTTCGTGGGGGTCTACGAGCAGTACTTA.